A selection of T cell receptor beta chains follows, all from one sample in a study of T cells expressing NK-cell markers. TCRdb reanalyzed the 5' RACE reads, giving one entry per CDR3 protein sequence and no DNA. The sample table includes 150,000 or so distinct CDR3 sequences. Sequencing input: blood T cells: a sorted CD56 or NKG2C T cell subset, CD4+ or CD8+ T cells, or bulk PBMC T cells (not recorded which). All receptors derive from a woman between 45 and 65 years old in good health. CDR3s include the opening cysteine and the closing phenylalanine or tryptophan.

V,J,CDR3
TRBV11-2,TRBJ2-1,CASSFSETSGPYNEQFF
TRBV29-1,TRBJ2-6,CSVRGASGANVLTF
TRBV19,TRBJ1-4,CASKDAQQKLFF
TRBV12-3/TRBV12-4,TRBJ2-7,CASSLAETGTYEQYF
TRBV7-3,TRBJ1-2,CASSAQGDSWDGYTF
TRBV7-2,TRBJ2-6,CASSSIPSGANVLTF
TRBV2,TRBJ2-1,CASSAGRQSYNEQFF
TRBV7-8,TRBJ2-1,CASSRTWGEVNNEQFF
TRBV9,TRBJ1-1,CASSVGDSNTEAFF
TRBV7-9,TRBJ2-6,CASSHPTTGTGANVLTF
TRBV10-3,TRBJ2-6,CAISETGTFSSGANVLTF
TRBV12-3/TRBV12-4,TRBJ1-4,CASSQGFGEKLFF
TRBV27,TRBJ2-1,CASSVQGDHNEQFF
TRBV24-1,TRBJ2-5,CATSDEEGAVETQYF
TRBV20-1,TRBJ1-5,CSARDRGQAFSPQHF
TRBV4-1,TRBJ2-2,CASSHRDINTGELFF
TRBV13,TRBJ2-1,CASSFVLGSGRTGEQFF
TRBV12-3/TRBV12-4,TRBJ2-5,CASATGLERETQYF
TRBV11-2,TRBJ2-7,CASSPPGAGALYEQYF
TRBV4-2,TRBJ1-1,CASSQGQEFTEAFF
TRBV27,TRBJ2-3,CASKGTGLRATTDTQYF
TRBV28,TRBJ2-7,CASSLRTSGYEQYF
TRBV6-5,TRBJ2-5,CASSYSQREGGETQYF
TRBV4-1,TRBJ2-5,CASSQDEPQETQYF
TRBV7-9,TRBJ2-1,CASSLPGLSNEQFF
TRBV7-9,TRBJ2-1,CASTGDSNEQFF
TRBV5-5,TRBJ2-2,CASSPTSGSRYTGELFF
TRBV12-3/TRBV12-4,TRBJ2-7,CAIAGGYEQYF
TRBV20-1,TRBJ2-2,CSARVGSVGELFF
TRBV6-1,TRBJ1-5,CASSGGEHSNQPQHF
TRBV20-1,TRBJ2-3,CSATTPTDTQYF
TRBV6-1,TRBJ2-7,CASSEASPHYEQYF
TRBV7-9,TRBJ2-4,CASSSGHLAAIQYF
TRBV4-1,TRBJ2-1,CASSQAPPTRVAYNEQFF
TRBV29-1,TRBJ2-1,CSVAGLVSIYEQFF
TRBV12-3/TRBV12-4,TRBJ2-7,CASSPPLAGLYEQYF
TRBV12-3/TRBV12-4,TRBJ2-2,CASSTSQRELFF
TRBV5-1,TRBJ2-7,CASSPGRGAYEQYF
TRBV5-1,TRBJ2-2,CASSATGTGELFF
TRBV6-4,TRBJ2-3,CASSSGISDTDTQYF
TRBV20-1,TRBJ1-1,CSASDRYTEAFF
TRBV12-3/TRBV12-4,TRBJ2-7,CASTIRGDEQYF
TRBV12-3/TRBV12-4,TRBJ2-3,CASSRKAGLSTDTQYF
TRBV6-8,TRBJ1-4,CASSPGTPGPCNEKLFF
TRBV20-1,TRBJ2-1,CSARPRELPYNEQFF
TRBV20-1,TRBJ2-1,CSARAVLEQFF